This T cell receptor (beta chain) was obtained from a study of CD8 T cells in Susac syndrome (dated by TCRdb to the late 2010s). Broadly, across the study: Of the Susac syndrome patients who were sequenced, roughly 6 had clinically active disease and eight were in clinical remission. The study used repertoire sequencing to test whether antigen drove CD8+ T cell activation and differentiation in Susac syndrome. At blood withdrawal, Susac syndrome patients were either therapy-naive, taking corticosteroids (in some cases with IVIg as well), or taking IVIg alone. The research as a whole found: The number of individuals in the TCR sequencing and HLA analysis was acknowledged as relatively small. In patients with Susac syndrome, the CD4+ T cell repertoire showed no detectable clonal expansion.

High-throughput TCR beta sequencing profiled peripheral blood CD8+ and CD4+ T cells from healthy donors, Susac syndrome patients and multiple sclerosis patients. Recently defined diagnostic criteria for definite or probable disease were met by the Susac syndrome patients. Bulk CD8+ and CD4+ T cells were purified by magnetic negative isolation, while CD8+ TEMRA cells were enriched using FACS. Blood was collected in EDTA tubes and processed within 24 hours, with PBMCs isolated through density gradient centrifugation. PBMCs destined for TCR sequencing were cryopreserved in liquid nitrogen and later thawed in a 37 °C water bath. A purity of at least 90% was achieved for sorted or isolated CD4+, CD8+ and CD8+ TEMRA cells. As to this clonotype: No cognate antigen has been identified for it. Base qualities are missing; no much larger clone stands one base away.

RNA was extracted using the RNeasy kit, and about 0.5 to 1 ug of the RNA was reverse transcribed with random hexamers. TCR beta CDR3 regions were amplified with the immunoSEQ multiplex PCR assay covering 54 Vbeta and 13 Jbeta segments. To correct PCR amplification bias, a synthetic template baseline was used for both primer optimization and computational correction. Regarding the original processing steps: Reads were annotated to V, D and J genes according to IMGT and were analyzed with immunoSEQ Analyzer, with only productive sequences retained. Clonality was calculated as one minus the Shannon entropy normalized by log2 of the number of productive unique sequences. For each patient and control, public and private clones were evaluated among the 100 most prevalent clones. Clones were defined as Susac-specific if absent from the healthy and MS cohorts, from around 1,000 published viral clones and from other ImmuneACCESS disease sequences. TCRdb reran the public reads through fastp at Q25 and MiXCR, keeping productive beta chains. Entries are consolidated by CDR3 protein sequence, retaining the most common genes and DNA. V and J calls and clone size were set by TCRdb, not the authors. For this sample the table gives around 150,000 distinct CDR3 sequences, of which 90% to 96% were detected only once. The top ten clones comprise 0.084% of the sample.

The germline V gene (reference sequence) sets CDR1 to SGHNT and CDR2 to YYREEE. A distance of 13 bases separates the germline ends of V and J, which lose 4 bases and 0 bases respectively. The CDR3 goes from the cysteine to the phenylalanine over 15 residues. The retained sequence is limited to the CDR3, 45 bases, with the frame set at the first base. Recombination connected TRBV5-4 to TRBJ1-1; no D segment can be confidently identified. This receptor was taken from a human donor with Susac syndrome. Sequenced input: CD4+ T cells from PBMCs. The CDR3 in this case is CASSASKKMNTEAFF. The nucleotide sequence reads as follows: TGTGCCAGCAGCGCCTCCAAGAAAATGAACACTGAAGCTTTCTTT. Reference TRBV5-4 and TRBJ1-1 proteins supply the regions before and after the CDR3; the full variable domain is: ETGVTQSPTHLIKTRGQQVTLRCSSQSGHNTVSWYQQALGQGPQFIFQYYREEENGRGNFPPRFSGLQFPNYSSELNVNALELDDSALYLCASSASKKMNTEAFFGQGTRLTVV.